This T cell receptor (beta chain) derives from a study of response to subunit inactivated influenza vaccine. TCRdb ran MiXCR on the RT-PCR reads and lists one entry per CDR3 protein. The repertoire includes 500,000 to 600,000 distinct CDR3 sequences, approximately 7.1% of them detected once, and roughly 13% sits in the top ten. This clonotype was seen more than once but under ten times. The sequenced sample was PBMCs from blood, obtained roughly 24 months after vaccination. This clonotype originated in a man between 50 and 69 years old who received an inactivated influenza vaccine.

The CDR3, as DNA: TGTGCCAGCAGCGTAGGACTAGGGATCCAAGAGACCCAGTACTTC. Protein: CASSVGLGIQETQYF. The chain links TRBV9 to TRBJ2-5; maybe TRBD2 (6 bases). Germline CDR1 and CDR2: SGDLS and YYNGEE. V was pared by 0 bases and J by 1 base, with 10 bases between. The CDR3 loop spans 15 amino acids.